The T cell receptor (beta chain) under discussion was sequenced for a study of blood T cell repertoires in COVID-19 (dated by TCRdb to the early 2020s). Looking at the study overall: The collaborator samples originated in the United States, Italy and Spain and spanned the acute and convalescent phases of COVID-19. The material from the prospective study consisted of cDNA or gDNA derived from T cells, B-cell-depleted T cells, or PBMCs. The dataset comprised deeply sampled blood TCRbeta repertoires from subjects exposed to, actively infected with, or recovered from COVID-19. A freely available public database, intended as a resource for researchers studying the immune response to SARS-CoV-2, is where the repertoires were released. The samples were drawn from the first 160 participants of the ongoing ImmuneRACE study and from over a thousand subjects provided by 6 global collaborators. A de-identified subject ID, COVID-19 status, age in years and sex were almost always included in the sample metadata. Where available, HLA class I and class II types were taken from metadata supplied by the sample provider and were not determined by assay-based typing.

The research as a whole found: Clinical and demographic metadata were provided uncurated, with the amount varying by source and participant.

Whole blood was collected in K2EDTA tubes by collaborating institutions according to the institutions' own protocols. For TCRbeta analysis, collaborators shipped samples as frozen whole blood, isolated PBMCs, or DNA extracted from either of those sample types. As regards this clone: The antigen this receptor binds is unknown. No base quality information exists; no much larger clone differs at one position.

TCRbeta CDR3 regions were amplified from genomic DNA by means of the immunoSEQ Assay, a bias-controlled multiplex PCR. The paper's data handling went like this. Within the assay, amplification of reference gene primers was used to estimate how many nucleated cells each sample contained. To quantify the absolute abundance of each unique TCRbeta CDR3 rearrangement, sequence reads were collapsed and filtered. Productive Simpson clonality was computed per sample as the square root of Simpson's diversity index over productive rearrangements. TCRdb retrieved this table from immuneACCESS and kept in-frame rearrangements only. Not all clones are present; in checked studies, unresolved V genes account for under half, and no reason is known for the remainder. The V and J calls and clone size come from that table; D and trimming were worked out from the DNA. Present in this sample are 250,000 to 350,000 clones, approximately 90% of which were seen just once. The ten largest clones capture less than 3% of the sample.

Counted from cysteine to phenylalanine, this CDR3 has 13 amino acids. The DNA shown is the 39-base CDR3, in frame from base 1. From a lookup of the germline V gene (reference sequence), CDR1 and CDR2 are LNHNV and YYDKDF. The trim is 0 bases for V and 4 bases for J, with a gap of 5 bases between the germline ends. The material sequenced was peripheral blood. This receptor was identified in a woman in her 30s with active or convalescent COVID-19. The chain was built from TRBV15 and TRBJ2-3, with the D gene call left open. The DNA sequence is as follows: TGTGCCACCAGCAGAGACCGCGCAGATACGCAGTATTTT. It codes for CATSRDRADTQYF.